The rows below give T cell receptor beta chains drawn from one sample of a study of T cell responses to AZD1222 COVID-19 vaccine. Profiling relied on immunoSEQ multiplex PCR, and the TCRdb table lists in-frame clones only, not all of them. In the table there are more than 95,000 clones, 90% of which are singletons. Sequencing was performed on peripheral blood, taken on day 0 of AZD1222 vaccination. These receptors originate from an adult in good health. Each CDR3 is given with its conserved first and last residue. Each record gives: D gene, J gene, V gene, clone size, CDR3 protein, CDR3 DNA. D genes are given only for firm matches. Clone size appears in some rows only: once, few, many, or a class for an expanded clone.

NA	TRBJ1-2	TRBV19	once	CASSASSGASGYTF	TGTGCCAGTAGTGCTTCAAGTGGGGCAAGCGGCTACACCTTC
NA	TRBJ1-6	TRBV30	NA	CAWRSAGYSVGSPLHF	TGTGCCTGGAGGTCGGCAGGGTATTCTGTAGGTTCACCCCTCCACTTT
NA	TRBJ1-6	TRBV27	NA	CASSREPYNSPLHF	TGTGCCAGCAGTAGAGAACCTTATAATTCACCCCTCCACTTT
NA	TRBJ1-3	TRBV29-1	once	CSVRGNGNTIYF	TGCAGCGTTCGGGGGAACGGAAACACCATATATTTT
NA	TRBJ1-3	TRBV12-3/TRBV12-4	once	CASSTEINTIYF	TGTGCCAGCAGTACCGAGATAAACACCATATATTTT
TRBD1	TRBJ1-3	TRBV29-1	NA	CSGQGAGNTIYF	TGCAGCGGACAGGGGGCAGGAAACACCATATATTTT
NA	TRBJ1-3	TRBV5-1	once	CASSLENSGNTIYF	TGCGCCAGCAGCTTGGAAAACTCTGGAAACACCATATATTTT
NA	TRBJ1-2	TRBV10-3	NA	CAIRLEGSYGYTF	TGTGCCATCCGGCTCGAAGGGTCGTATGGCTACACCTTC
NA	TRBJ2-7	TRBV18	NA	CASSPPRSSYEQYF	TGTGCCAGCTCACCTCCCAGAAGCTCCTACGAGCAGTACTTC
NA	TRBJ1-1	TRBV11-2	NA	CASSGGITEAFF	TGTGCCAGCAGCGGAGGGATCACTGAAGCTTTCTTT
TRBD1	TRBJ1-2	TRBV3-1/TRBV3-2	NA	CASSDWTGARGYTF	TGTGCCAGCAGCGACTGGACAGGGGCGCGTGGCTACACCTTC
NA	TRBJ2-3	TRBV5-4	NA	CASSWDVDTQYF	TGTGCCAGCAGCTGGGACGTAGATACGCAGTATTTT
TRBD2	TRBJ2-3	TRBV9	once	CASSVSAGGYTDTQYF	TGTGCCAGCAGCGTATCGGCGGGGGGGTACACAGATACGCAGTATTTT
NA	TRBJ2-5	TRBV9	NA	CASSVGGLQETQYF	TGTGCCAGCAGCGTAGGGGGCCTTCAAGAGACCCAGTACTTC
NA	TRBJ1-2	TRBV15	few	CATSRFEANYGYTF	TGTGCCACCAGCAGATTCGAAGCTAACTATGGCTACACCTTC
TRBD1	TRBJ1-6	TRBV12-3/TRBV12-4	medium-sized	CASNTGGGSPLHF	TGTGCCAGCAATACAGGGGGCGGTTCACCCCTCCACTTT
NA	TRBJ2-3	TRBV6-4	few	CASSGTDTDTQYF	TGTGCCAGCAGTGGCACAGACACAGATACGCAGTATTTT
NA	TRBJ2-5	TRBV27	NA	CASSLGLVETQYF	TGTGCCAGCAGCCTAGGGCTCGTAGAGACCCAGTACTTC
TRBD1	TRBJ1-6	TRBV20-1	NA	CSASDRGFGNSPLHF	TGCAGTGCTAGTGACAGGGGCTTCGGTAATTCACCCCTCCACTTT
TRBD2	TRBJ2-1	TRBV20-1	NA	CSANERGGTYNEQFF	TGCAGTGCTAATGAGCGGGGGGGTACGTACAATGAGCAGTTCTTC
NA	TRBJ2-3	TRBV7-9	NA	CASSLGSETSTDTQYF	TGTGCCAGCAGCTTAGGTTCGGAAACTAGCACAGATACGCAGTATTTT
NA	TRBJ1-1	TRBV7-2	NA	CASSLGGPEAFF	TGTGCCAGCAGCTTAGGAGGACCTGAAGCTTTCTTT
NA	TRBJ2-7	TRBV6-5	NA	CASWGIEQYF	TGTGCCAGCTGGGGCATCGAGCAGTACTTC